This entry features one TCR beta chain sequence. The sample is drawn from a study of blood T cell repertoires in COVID-19. Overall study context: Sample material is recorded as cDNA or gDNA derived from T cells, B-cell-depleted T cells, or PBMCs.

Authors' analysis steps: Reference gene primers were amplified, and this amplification served to estimate nucleated cell counts. Assay: immunoSEQ multiplex PCR; the TCRdb copy retains only in-frame clones and omits some. V and J calls and clone size are given by that table; D and trimming were obtained from the DNA. The table has about 220,000 clones, roughly four fifths seen once. The sequencing input was peripheral blood. The clonotype was recovered from a woman aged 70 to 79 with COVID-19, enrolled during active disease.

CDR3 sequence: CSVEGTRANYGYTF. In DNA form, the CDR3 reads TGCAGCGTTGAAGGGACACGAGCTAACTATGGCTACACCTTC. The chain has TRBV29-1 and TRBJ1-2; perhaps TRBD1 as D (5 bases). This CDR3 spans 14 amino acids. CDR1 and CDR2 from the germline V gene are SQVTM and ANQGSEA. V dropped 1 base and J dropped 0 bases, with 9 bases sitting between them. Based on the CDR3 plus reference TRBV29-1 and TRBJ1-2, the full variable domain is SAVISQKPSRDICQRGTSLTIQCQVDSQVTMMFWYRQQPGQSLTLIATANQGSEATYESGFVIDKFPISRPNLTFSTLTVSNMSPEDSSIYLCSVEGTRANYGYTFGSGTRLTVV.